This T cell receptor beta chain was recorded in a study of blood T cell repertoires in COVID-19. The overall study: The samples span acute and convalescent COVID-19 from the United States, Italy and Spain. PBMCs, B-cell-depleted T cells, or T cells provided the cDNA or gDNA that made up the material.

Study processing details: Amplification of reference gene primers provided the estimated nucleated cell counts. Clones were sequenced by immunoSEQ multiplex PCR, and TCRdb holds only the in-frame ones, with some missing. V, J and clone size reflect that table, while D and trimming were determined from the DNA. The top ten hold roughly 8% of the sample, which has 89,000 or so clones, around 86% seen once. This clone has a handful of counts. The ends were cut back, 4 bases at V and 9 bases at J, with 13 bases in the middle. CDR3 size: 13 residues. This sequence joins TRBV12-3 or TRBV12-4 and TRBJ1-5; no reliable D call. The specimen sequenced was peripheral blood. The sequence came from a man in his fifties or sixties with active COVID-19. The CDR3 protein is CASSSTYGLPQHF. The CDR3 DNA reads as TGTGCCAGCAGTTCCACGTACGGTCTGCCCCAGCATTTT.